Shown below are 31 T cell receptor beta chains from a single sample sequenced in a study of T cell repertoires in cytomegalovirus infection. In TCRdb, the reads were re-called with MiXCR into one record per CDR3 protein. The table lists roughly 280,000 distinct CDR3 sequences, around 13% of them singletons. The sequencing input was PBMCs. These receptors were obtained from a human donor in good health (CMV status not recorded). Some clones in this sample may be carry-over from other donors' samples.

This clonotype was seen ten or more times. This rearrangement joins TRBV7-9 to TRBJ1-1, with D tentatively TRBD1 (6 bases). Trimming removed 1 base at V and 0 bases at J, with 9 bases between. CDR3 size: 15 residues. From germline, CDR1 is SEHNR and CDR2 FQNEAQ (reference sequence). CDR3 residues: CASSLGAGVNTEAFF. As DNA, the CDR3 is TGTGCCAGCAGCTTAGGCGCAGGGGTGAACACTGAAGCTTTCTTT.

This clonotype showed up just a few times. The chain links TRBV2 to TRBJ2-2; tentative D call: TRBD2 (5 bases). Between the trimmed V and J ends, which lost 3 bases and 6 bases, there was a span of 17 bases. CDR1 is SNHLY, CDR2 FYNNEI, per germline. The CDR3 has 16 residues. The CDR3 sequence is CASSDASRGRSGELFF. The DNA for the CDR3 is TGTGCCAGCAGTGACGCGTCCCGGGGAAGGTCCGGGGAGCTGTTTTTT. The variable domain in full, completed from reference TRBV2 and TRBJ2-2, reads EPEVTQTPSHQVTQMGQEVILRCVPISNHLYFYWYRQILGQKVEFLVSFYNNEISEKSEIFDDQFSVERPDGSNFTLKIRSTKLEDSAMYFCASSDASRGRSGELFFGEGSRLTVL.

Only a few counts were recorded for this clonotype. The CDR3 here is CAATGGGGGYTF. The DNA for the CDR3 is TGTGCCGCTACAGGGGGCGGTGGTGGCTACACCTTC. The chain is built from TRBV28 and TRBJ1-2; TRBD1 matches at 9 bases. The CDR3 totals 12 residues. V shed 11 bases and J 7 bases; nucleotides not matched to a gene: 8. Germline CDR1 reads MDHEN; CDR2 reads SYDVKM.

The chain recombines TRBV19 with TRBJ2-3; 7 bases match TRBD2. Germline values: CDR1 LNHDA, CDR2 SQIVND (reference sequence). CDR3 length: 13 amino acids. Germline trimming cut 6 bases from V and 8 bases from J; bases unmatched to any gene: 8. CDR3 in DNA: TGTGCCAGTAGACATCCCTCTAGCGGTACGCAGTATTTT. Encoded protein: CASRHPSSGTQYF.

This clonotype was found a few times. This rearrangement joins TRBV7-6 to TRBJ1-1, with TRBD1 matching 7 bases. V shed 5 bases and J 11 bases; nucleotides not matched to a gene: 8. Per germline, CDR1 SGHVS and CDR2 FNYEAQ. CDR3 length: 12 residues. The CDR3 nucleotides are TGTGCCAGCAGCACCCGACAGGGTTTGGCTTTCTTT. It codes for CASSTRQGLAFF. Complete variable domain (other parts from reference TRBV7-6 and TRBJ1-1): GAGVSQSPRYKVTKRGQDVALRCDPISGHVSLYWYRQALGQGPEFLTYFNYEAQQDKSGLPNDRFSAERPEGSISTLTIQRTEQRDSAMYRCASSTRQGLAFFGQGTRLTVV.

This clonotype was counted a few times. The junction shows a germline mismatch at one end, possibly a read error. CDR3 amino acids: CASSQVGGRGGAF. Here the CDR3 DNA reads TGCGCCAGCAGCCAAGTCGGGGGCCGCGGCGGCGCCTTC. The chain is built from TRBV4-1 and TRBJ1-2; D is possibly TRBD1 (6 bases). CDR1 and CDR2 from the germline V gene are MGHRA and YSYEKL. This CDR3 has 13 amino acids.

This clonotype was recorded many times. V is TRBV7-8 and J is TRBJ2-7; D not certain. CDR1 is SGHVS and CDR2 is FQNEAQ in the germline V gene. Between the trimmed V and J ends, which lost 5 bases and 2 bases, there was a span of 13 bases. This CDR3 contains 14 residues. The CDR3 region has the DNA TGTGCCAGCAGCCAAACAACGAGGACCTACGAGCAGTACTTC. Protein: CASSQTTRTYEQYF. The complete variable domain, with remaining parts taken from reference TRBV7-8 and TRBJ2-7, reads GAGVSQSPRYKVAKRGQDVALRCDPISGHVSLFWYQQALGQGPEFLTYFQNEAQLDKSGLPSDRFFAERPEGSVSTLKIQRTQQEDSAVYLCASSQTTRTYEQYFGPGTRLTVT.

A word on this clonotype: One end of the junction does not line up with germline, which may come from a read error. This sequence joins TRBV15 and TRBJ2-3; perhaps TRBD1 as D (7 bases). The length of the CDR3 is 17 residues. The V gene's germline CDR1 is LNHNV and CDR2 YYDKDF (reference sequence). The CDR3 is CVTSRGTAGSSTDTQYF. The CDR3, as DNA: TGTGTCACCAGCAGAGGGACAGCCGGGAGTAGCACAGATACGCAGTATTTT.

This clonotype was recorded at least ten times. The chain combines TRBV7-2 with TRBJ1-5; weak D call: TRBD1 (5 bases). Germline assignment: CDR1 SGHTA and CDR2 FQGNSA. Trimming removed 8 bases from V and 4 bases from J, with 12 bases in between. CDR3 size: 13 residues. The CDR3 region has the DNA TGTGCCAGCGGGACGGCTAAAAATCAGCCCCAGCATTTT. Translation: CASGTAKNQPQHF. Drawing the rest from reference TRBV7-2 and TRBJ1-5, the complete variable domain is GAGVSQSPSNKVTEKGKDVELRCDPISGHTALYWYRQSLGQGLEFLIYFQGNSAPDKSGLPSDRFSAERTGGSVSTLTIQRTQQEDSAVYLCASGTAKNQPQHFGDGTRLSIL.

Remarks on this clonotype: As the CDR3 is not closed by the conserved phenylalanine or tryptophan, this likely results from a read error. J is TRBJ2-7 and V is TRBV4-2; D is unresolved. Trimming shortened V by 2 bases and J by 6 bases, and 8 bases separated the two germline ends. The V gene's germline CDR1 is LGHNA and CDR2 YNFKEQ. This CDR3 is built from 12 residues. CDR3 bases: TGTGCCAGCAGCCAACCAGGCTCCGAGCAGTACATC. This gives the protein CASSQPGSEQYI.

This clonotype has just a few counts. The chain has TRBV29-1 and TRBJ2-3, with D tentatively TRBD1 (5 bases). CDR3 length: 12 amino acids. Germline V gene data show CDR1 as SQVTM and CDR2 as ANQGSEA. The V gene lost 4 bases and the J gene lost 1 base, with 6 bases spanning the gap. CDR3 nucleotides: TGCAGCGTTGTACAGGGCACAGATACGCAGTATTTT. Encoded protein: CSVVQGTDTQYF.

The chain uses TRBV19 and TRBJ1-5; D not resolved. Trimming removed 3 bases from V and 5 bases from J, with 8 bases in between. This CDR3 has 13 residues. The V gene's germline CDR1 is LNHDA and CDR2 SQIVND (reference sequence). The CDR3: CASSIGGDQPQHF. The CDR3 region has the DNA TGTGCCAGTAGTATCGGCGGAGATCAGCCCCAGCATTTT. Together with reference TRBV19 and TRBJ1-5, the CDR3 gives the full variable domain: DGGITQSPKYLFRKEGQNVTLSCEQNLNHDAMYWYRQDPGQGLRLIYYSQIVNDFQKGDIAEGYSVSREKKESFPLTVTSAQKNPTAFYLCASSIGGDQPQHFGDGTRLSIL.

The DNA for the CDR3 is TGTGCCAGCTCCCTAGGAGGGGGACAGGGGGCAGGCACTGAAGCTTTCTTT. It yields the protein CASSLGGGQGAGTEAFF. The rearrangement joins TRBV18 to TRBJ1-1, with 12 bases lining up with TRBD1. The CDR3 contains 17 residues. V lost 6 bases and J lost 4; bases outside the gene matches: 12. Germline values: CDR1 KGHSH, CDR2 LQKENI.

This clonotype came up a few times. The DNA for the CDR3 is TGTGCCAGCAGTTTACAGGGACAGGGGAAAAATGAGCAGTTCTTC. Amino acid sequence: CASSLQGQGKNEQFF. V is TRBV28 and J is TRBJ2-1, with 10 bases identical to TRBD1. The CDR3 contains 15 residues. The V gene's germline CDR1 is MDHEN and CDR2 SYDVKM. Trimming removed 2 bases from V and 7 bases from J; junction bases left unmatched: 5.

A few counts support this clonotype. The rearrangement uses TRBV7-6 and TRBJ2-3; TRBD1 matches 7 bases. The CDR3 is 13 amino acids. Germline loops: CDR1 SGHVS, CDR2 FNYEAQ. V lost 6 bases, J lost 4 bases, and 4 bases stayed unmatched. This chain's CDR3 is CASRLTGPDTQYF. CDR3 bases: TGTGCCAGCAGGTTGACAGGGCCAGATACGCAGTATTTT.

This clonotype was detected ten times or more. The V gene is TRBV7-8, the J gene TRBJ2-1; no clear D gene. The germline gives CDR1 SGHVS, CDR2 FQNEAQ. V was clipped by 5 bases and J by 0 bases, with 17 bases between them. The CDR3 extends over 17 amino acids. CDR3 region: CASSPDKRSSSYNEQFF. The DNA of the CDR3 is TGTGCCAGCAGCCCTGACAAGCGATCCAGCTCCTACAATGAGCAGTTCTTC.

This clonotype was detected ten times or more. The gene calls are TRBV6-6 and TRBJ1-5; 7 bases are a match to TRBD1. J gave up 1 base and V 4 bases, and 1 base lay outside the gene matches. Germline V CDR1 and CDR2: MNHNY, SVGAGI (reference sequence). This CDR3 contains 14 residues. As DNA, the CDR3 is TGTGCCAGCAGTTCGGGACAGAGCAATCAGCCCCAGCATTTT. This sequence encodes CASSSGQSNQPQHF.

This clonotype showed up just a few times. The chain recombines TRBV28 with TRBJ2-1, with a tentative D call TRBD2 (5 bases). CDR1 and CDR2 (germline): MDHEN, SYDVKM. CDR3 length equals 14 residues. V gave up 2 bases and J gave up 10 bases, with 15 bases separating them. Here the CDR3 reads CASSLAAPGGEQFF. In DNA, the CDR3 is TGTGCCAGCAGTTTAGCAGCCCCCGGAGGCGAGCAGTTCTTC.

The rearrangement joins TRBV9 to TRBJ1-2; 9 nucleotides align to TRBD1. With 3 bases clipped from V and 0 bases from J, the junction kept 6 bases outside the gene matches. The CDR3 runs to 16 residues. CDR1 and CDR2 from the germline V gene are SGDLS and YYNGEE. The CDR3 here is CASSAGQGNSNYGYTF. Written as DNA, the CDR3 is TGTGCCAGCAGCGCCGGACAGGGGAACTCTAACTATGGCTACACCTTC.

This clonotype appeared many times. This sequence joins TRBV7-9 and TRBJ2-2; a possible D gene is TRBD2 (5 bases). Trimming shortened V by 2 bases and J by 5 bases, and 15 bases separated the two germline ends. CDR3 length: 16 amino acids. Germline lookup yields CDR1 SEHNR and CDR2 FQNEAQ (reference sequence). The CDR3 loop is CASSLNAGGRTGELFF. The CDR3 bases are TGTGCCAGCAGCTTAAATGCCGGAGGCCGGACCGGGGAGCTGTTTTTT.

The chain couples TRBV4-1 to TRBJ1-1; unclear D gene. Germline loops: CDR1 MGHRA, CDR2 YSYEKL. V dropped 4 bases and J dropped 2 bases, with 11 bases sitting between them. CDR3 length equals 14 residues. This CDR3 reads CASSRVSTNTEAFF. In DNA form, the CDR3 reads TGCGCCAGCAGCCGCGTTTCAACCAACACTGAAGCTTTCTTT.

The chain is built from TRBV7-9 and TRBJ2-3; TRBD2 agrees at 9 bases. The CDR3 sequence is 14 residues long. The germline gives CDR1 SEHNR, CDR2 FQNEAQ (reference sequence). J was trimmed by 1 base and V by 8 bases; bases with no gene match: 4. The CDR3 loop reads CASGLAGGTDTQYF. The CDR3 DNA reads TGTGCCAGCGGTTTAGCGGGGGGCACAGATACGCAGTATTTT.

There are a few counts of this clonotype. The chain links TRBV6-2 or TRBV6-3 to TRBJ2-1; 7 positions agree with TRBD2. The CDR3 totals 13 residues. The germline gives CDR1 MNHEY, CDR2 SVGEGT. J was trimmed by 7 bases and V by 7 bases; bases with no gene match: 7. The CDR3 loop reads CASTSGRRNEQFF. The CDR3 DNA reads as TGTGCCAGCACTTCCGGGAGGCGGAATGAGCAGTTCTTC.

V gene TRBV29-1 combines with J gene TRBJ2-7; D ambiguous. Germline-derived CDR1 and CDR2 are SQVTM and ANQGSEA. The CDR3 spans 11 residues. V lost 7 bases to trimming and J lost 5 bases, with 12 bases between them. Written as DNA, the CDR3 is TGCAGCGCCCTAAATATCGACGAGCAGTACTTC. Its translation is CSALNIDEQYF.

This clonotype was recorded at least ten times. The V call is TRBV7-2, the J call TRBJ2-1; 7 nucleotides align to TRBD2. The germline gives CDR1 SGHTA, CDR2 FQGNSA. J gave up 1 base and V 4 bases, and 7 bases lay outside the gene matches. The CDR3 length is 16 residues. The CDR3 loop reads CASSSVAGDSYNEQFF. The DNA for the CDR3 is TGTGCCAGCAGCTCGGTAGCGGGTGATTCCTACAATGAGCAGTTCTTC.

The V gene is TRBV29-1, the J gene TRBJ1-1; D gene ambiguous. Trimming took 8 bases from V and 2 from J, leaving 18 bases between them. The germline CDR1 and CDR2 sequences are SQVTM and ANQGSEA. The CDR3 is made up of 14 amino acids. CDR3 loop: CSPLRPGTNTEAFF. The CDR3 DNA reads TGCAGCCCCCTCCGACCAGGAACCAACACTGAAGCTTTCTTT.

V gene TRBV20-1 combines with J gene TRBJ2-7, with a weak D call TRBD1 (6 bases). Per the germline V gene, CDR1 is DFQATT and CDR2 is SNEGSKA (reference sequence). V was shortened by 5 bases and J by 0 bases, with 11 bases between the two germline ends. The CDR3 extends over 13 amino acids. The CDR3 DNA reads as TGCAGTGCTGACCGGGACAACTCCTACGAGCAGTACTTC. As protein: CSADRDNSYEQYF.

This clonotype was picked up a small number of times. This chain links TRBV29-1 with TRBJ1-1; 7 bases match TRBD1. The CDR3 contains 13 residues. J was trimmed by 7 bases and V by 5 bases; bases with no gene match: 10. The V gene's germline CDR1 is SQVTM and CDR2 ANQGSEA. The CDR3 is CSVYTTGRGEAFF. The CDR3 coding sequence is TGCAGCGTTTACACGACAGGGAGAGGTGAAGCTTTCTTT.

The chain combines TRBV12-3 or TRBV12-4 with TRBJ2-5; D gene uncertain. The V end was cut by 10 bases, the J end by 1 base, with 13 bases between. The CDR3 is 13 amino acids. The CDR3 nucleotides are TGTGCCACCAAAGTCGGAGTCCAAGAGACCCAGTACTTC. This sequence encodes CATKVGVQETQYF.

This clonotype was recorded many times. The V call is TRBV7-2, the J call TRBJ2-7, with D perhaps matching TRBD2 (5 bases). Trimming removed 3 bases from V and 6 bases from J, with 6 bases in between. Germline lookup yields CDR1 SGHTA and CDR2 FQGNSA. This CDR3 has 11 amino acids. The CDR3 coding sequence is TGTGCCAGCAGCTTCGGAGGCGAGCAGTACTTC. Protein sequence: CASSFGGEQYF. Complete variable domain (other parts from reference TRBV7-2 and TRBJ2-7): GAGVSQSPSNKVTEKGKDVELRCDPISGHTALYWYRQSLGQGLEFLIYFQGNSAPDKSGLPSDRFSAERTGGSVSTLTIQRTQQEDSAVYLCASSFGGEQYFGPGTRLTVT.

This clonotype was detected ten times or more. V and J are TRBV5-8 and TRBJ2-7; D possibly corresponds to TRBD1 (5 bases). This CDR3 comprises 13 residues. V was trimmed by 5 bases and J by 3 bases, leaving 12 bases between them. CDR1 is SGHTS, CDR2 YDEGEE, per germline. The CDR3 region is CASRSEGDYEQYF. The CDR3 nucleotides are TGTGCCAGCAGGTCGGAAGGGGACTACGAGCAGTACTTC.